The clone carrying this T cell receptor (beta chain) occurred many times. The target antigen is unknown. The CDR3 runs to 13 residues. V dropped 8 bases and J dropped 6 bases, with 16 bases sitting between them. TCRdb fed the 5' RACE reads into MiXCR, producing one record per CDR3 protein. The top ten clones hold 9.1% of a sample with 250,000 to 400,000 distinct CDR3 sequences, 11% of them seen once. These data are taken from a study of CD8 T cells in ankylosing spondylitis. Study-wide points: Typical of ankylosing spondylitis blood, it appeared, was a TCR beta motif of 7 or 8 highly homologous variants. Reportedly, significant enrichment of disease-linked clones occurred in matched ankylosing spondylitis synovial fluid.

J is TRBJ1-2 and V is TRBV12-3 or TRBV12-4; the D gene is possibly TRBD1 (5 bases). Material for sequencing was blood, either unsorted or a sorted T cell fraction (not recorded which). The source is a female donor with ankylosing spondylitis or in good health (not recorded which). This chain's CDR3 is CASAGRDGDGYTF. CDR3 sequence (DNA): TGTGCCAGCGCCGGCAGGGACGGTGATGGCTACACCTTC.